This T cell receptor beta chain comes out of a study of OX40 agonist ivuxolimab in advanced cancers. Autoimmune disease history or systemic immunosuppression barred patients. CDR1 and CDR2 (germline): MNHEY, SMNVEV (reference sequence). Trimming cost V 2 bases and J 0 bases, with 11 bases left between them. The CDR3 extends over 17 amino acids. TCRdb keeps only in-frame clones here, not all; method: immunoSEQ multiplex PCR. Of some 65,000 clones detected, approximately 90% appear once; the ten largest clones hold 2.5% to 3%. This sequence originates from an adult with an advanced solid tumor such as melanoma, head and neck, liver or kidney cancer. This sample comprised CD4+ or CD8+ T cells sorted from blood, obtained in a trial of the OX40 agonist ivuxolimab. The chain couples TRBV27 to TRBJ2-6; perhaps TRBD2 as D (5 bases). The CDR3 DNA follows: TGTGCCAGCAGTTTAACGTCGGGAACCTCTGGGGCCAACGTCCTGACTTTC. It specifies CASSLTSGTSGANVLTF.